Below, one T cell receptor beta chain is given with its context. In the original processing: Amplification from reference gene primers served as the basis for estimated nucleated cell counts. This table comes from immunoSEQ multiplex PCR, and its TCRdb copy is limited to in-frame clones, with some not included. The V and J calls and clone size were taken over from that table, and D and trimming were inferred from the DNA. This table has about 200,000 clones, roughly 82% appearing once. These data belong to a study of blood T cell repertoires in COVID-19. Overall study: Samples came from the United States, Italy and Spain, spanning acute and convalescent COVID-19. In each case, the material was cDNA or gDNA derived from T cells, B-cell-depleted T cells, or PBMCs.

CDR1 is SGHRS, CDR2 YFSETQ, per germline. Trimming shortened V by 0 bases and J by 0 bases, and 7 bases separated the two germline ends. The CDR3 spans 14 residues. This rearrangement joins TRBV5-1 to TRBJ2-7; D is uncertain. Material: peripheral blood. This TCR derives from a woman between 35 and 50 years old with acute or convalescent COVID-19. CDR3 nucleotide sequence: TGCGCCAGCAGCTTGGAGGCAGGCTCCTACGAGCAGTACTTC. Encoded protein: CASSLEAGSYEQYF.